One and the same sample provided the 8 T cell receptor beta chains below, sequenced in a study of shared clonotypes between healthy human individuals. The table came from immunoSEQ multiplex PCR; TCRdb's copy has only in-frame clones and leaves some out. The table lists fewer than 2.5 million clones, under 95% of them singletons, with 0.36% in the top ten. The sequenced sample consisted of naive CD4+ T cells from PBMCs. Subset indicated: CD45RA+ positively selected. Receptors originate from a man in his late teens or twenties in good health. Some clones in this sample may be carry-over from other donors' samples.

The chain joins TRBV30 to TRBJ1-5; 8 positions match TRBD1. V trimming: 1 base; J trimming: 9 bases; junction bases outside the gene matches: 5. CDR1 is GTSNPN and CDR2 is SVGIG in the germline V gene (reference sequence). The CDR3 has 13 residues. The CDR3 nucleotides read TGTGCCTGGAGTGGACAGGGGATCCGGCCCCAGCATTTT. This codes for CAWSGQGIRPQHF. The variable domain in full, with the rest retrieved from reference TRBV30 and TRBJ1-5, is SQTIHQWPATLVQPVGSPLSLECTVEGTSNPNLYWYRQAAGRGLQLLFYSVGIGQISSEVPQNLSASRPQDRQFILSSKKLLLSDSGFYLCAWSGQGIRPQHFGDGTRLSIL.

Comment on this clone: Other DNA sequences in the sample encode the same CDR3. This sequence joins TRBV7-3 and TRBJ2-3; D is uncertain. V was cut by 0 bases and J by 2 bases, with 9 bases left in between. The CDR3 consists of 15 residues. CDR1 and CDR2 (germline): SGHTA, FQGTGA. The DNA for the CDR3 is TGTGCCAGCAGCTTAACGGCTGGGGTCACAGATACGCAGTATTTT. Encoded protein: CASSLTAGVTDTQYF.

The CDR3 nucleotides are TGCGCCAGCAGACGAGGGACAGGGGAAGAGACCCAGTACTTC. This translates into CASRRGTGEETQYF. The gene calls are TRBV4-1 and TRBJ2-5, with 10 bases matching TRBD1. The germline CDR1 and CDR2 sequences are MGHRA and YSYEKL. Trimming at V came to 6 bases and at J to 3 bases, leaving 4 bases not matched to a gene. The CDR3 runs to 14 residues.

As for this clone: This CDR3 is also generated by other DNA sequences in the sample. The genes are TRBV15 and TRBJ1-3; D is unclear. This CDR3 is built from 12 residues. Trimming pared 5 bases from V and 4 bases from J, leaving 6 bases between. Germline values: CDR1 LNHNV, CDR2 YYDKDF (reference sequence). CDR3 in DNA: TGTGCCACCAGCCCGACGGGAAACACCATATATTTT. This gives the protein CATSPTGNTIYF.

The J gene is TRBJ2-2, the V gene TRBV28; a weak D match, TRBD2 (5 bases). Germline V gene data show CDR1 as MDHEN and CDR2 as SYDVKM. With 2 bases removed from V and 0 bases from J, the gap between germline ends came to 16 bases. CDR3 length: 18 residues. The CDR3 nucleotides read TGTGCCAGCAGTTTAAGGGCTAGCCGACCCTCGAACACCGGGGAGCTGTTTTTT. Translation gives CASSLRASRPSNTGELFF.

V gene TRBV19 combines with J gene TRBJ2-2; D unresolved. This CDR3 spans 13 amino acids. V shed 9 bases and J shed 6 bases, with 14 bases lying between them. CDR1 and CDR2 from the germline V gene are LNHDA and SQIVND (reference sequence). In DNA, the CDR3 is TGTGCCAGCCGTTACGTGTATTCCGGGGAGCTGTTTTTT. Translated, it gives CASRYVYSGELFF.

Concerning this clone itself: Other DNA sequences in the sample encode the same CDR3. The gene calls are TRBV5-1 and TRBJ1-1; tentative D call: TRBD1 (6 bases). This CDR3 contains 14 residues. Looked up from germline, CDR1 is SGHRS and CDR2 is YFSETQ. V was cut by 4 bases and J by 2 bases, with 12 bases left in between. This CDR3 is CASSLDRPNTEAFF. The CDR3 region has the DNA TGCGCCAGCAGCCTGGACAGACCCAACACTGAAGCTTTCTTT.

V gene TRBV19 combines with J gene TRBJ2-2, with TRBD1 as a possible D gene (6 bases). The ends were cut back, 6 bases at V and 0 bases at J, with 23 bases in the middle. Germline CDR1 and CDR2: LNHDA and SQIVND (reference sequence). This CDR3 contains 19 residues. CDR3 in amino acids: CASRGGRRSGATNTGELFF. The CDR3 nucleotides read TGTGCCAGTAGAGGGGGTAGGCGGAGCGGAGCTACGAACACCGGGGAGCTGTTTTTT.